A single sample is the source of the 21 T cell receptor beta chains below, sequenced in a study of blood T cell repertoires in COVID-19. Generated by immunoSEQ multiplex PCR, the TCRdb table keeps only in-frame clones and is missing some. The sample yields 470,000 or so clones, 80% to 90% seen once. The sequencing sample was made of peripheral blood. Receptors originate from a human donor in a cohort sampled during active COVID-19.

This chain links TRBV3-1 (or the pseudogene TRBV3-2) with TRBJ2-7, with 9 nucleotides matching TRBD2. V was clipped by 5 bases and J by 0 bases; unmatched bases: 5. CDR3 length: 15 residues. Germline V gene lookup returns CDR1 LGHDT and CDR2 YNNKEL (reference sequence). The CDR3 loop is CASSGGLATSYEQYF. The CDR3 DNA follows: TGTGCCAGCAGCGGGGGACTAGCTACCTCCTACGAGCAGTACTTC.

The chain couples TRBV24-1 to TRBJ2-1, with 9 bases identical to TRBD2. CDR3 size: 17 residues. Germline loops: CDR1 KGHDR, CDR2 SFDVKD. The V gene end was trimmed by 3 bases and the J gene end by 5 bases; junction bases not matched to a gene: 10. CDR3 sequence: CATSDGTSSATNNEQFF. DNA of the CDR3: TGTGCCACCAGTGATGGGACTAGCAGCGCTACGAACAATGAGCAGTTCTTC.

The chain is built from TRBV15 and TRBJ2-3; TRBD2 matches 13 bases. The ends lost 5 bases at V and 10 bases at J; junction bases unmatched: 6. The germline CDR1 and CDR2 sequences are LNHNV and YYDKDF (reference sequence). This CDR3 region has 14 residues. The CDR3 region is CATSGLAGVNPQYF. The CDR3 nucleotides are TGTGCCACCAGCGGACTAGCGGGAGTCAATCCGCAGTATTTT.

The chain couples TRBV30 to TRBJ1-1; D remains unclear. V dropped 6 bases and J dropped 3 bases, with 11 bases sitting between them. Germline V gene sequence: CDR1 GTSNPN, CDR2 SVGIG (reference sequence). The CDR3 has 12 residues. The CDR3 sequence: CACLDRDTEAFF. As DNA, the CDR3 is TGTGCCTGTCTCGACCGGGACACTGAAGCTTTCTTT.

This clone was seen a single time. The V call is TRBV7-2, the J call TRBJ2-7; D perhaps matches TRBD1 (5 bases). The V gene's germline CDR1 is SGHTA and CDR2 FQGNSA. Trimming stripped 2 bases from V and 1 base from J, with 9 bases between. The CDR3 totals 14 residues. The DNA of the CDR3 is TGTGCCAGCAGCTTAACAGGTTCGTCCTACGAGCAGTACTTC. Translating gives CASSLTGSSYEQYF.

This chain links TRBV28 with TRBJ1-1; D call uncertain. Germline CDR1 reads MDHEN; CDR2 reads SYDVKM. The CDR3 has 13 amino acids. The V end was cut by 5 bases, the J end by 1 base, with 8 bases between. The CDR3 sequence: CASSPHKNTEAFF. The CDR3 bases are TGTGCCAGCAGTCCACACAAGAACACTGAAGCTTTCTTT.

This chain joins TRBV29-1 and TRBJ1-2; D is undetermined. V lost 0 bases to trimming and J lost 4 bases, with 18 bases between them. Germline V CDR1 and CDR2: SQVTM, ANQGSEA. The CDR3 length is 16 residues. The CDR3 loop is CSVEDSSGLAGYGYTF. The CDR3 DNA sequence: TGCAGCGTTGAAGATTCGTCGGGTCTTGCGGGCTATGGCTACACCTTC. Based on the CDR3 plus reference TRBV29-1 and TRBJ1-2, the full variable domain is SAVISQKPSRDICQRGTSLTIQCQVDSQVTMMFWYRQQPGQSLTLIATANQGSEATYESGFVIDKFPISRPNLTFSTLTVSNMSPEDSSIYLCSVEDSSGLAGYGYTFGSGTRLTVV.

The chain is built from TRBV6-2 or TRBV6-3 and TRBJ1-1; D gene ambiguous. CDR3 size: 14 residues. Per germline, CDR1 MNHEY and CDR2 SVGEGT. V was clipped by 1 base and J by 4 bases, with 10 bases between them. DNA of the CDR3: TGTGCCAGCAGTTACTGGGGTAGCGGCACTGAAGCTTTCTTT. This sequence encodes CASSYWGSGTEAFF.

The rearrangement uses TRBV19 and TRBJ1-4, with 8 bases fitting TRBD1. The J segment lost 4 bases and the V segment lost 7 bases, leaving 5 bases of the junction unmatched. This CDR3 has 14 residues. CDR1 and CDR2 (germline): LNHDA, SQIVND (reference sequence). Here the CDR3 reads CASTKDRDNEKLFF. CDR3 sequence (DNA): TGTGCCAGTACCAAGGACAGGGATAATGAAAAACTGTTTTTT.

This chain connects TRBV27 to TRBJ1-1; D not resolved. Germline values: CDR1 MNHEY, CDR2 SMNVEV (reference sequence). Trimming took 8 bases from V and 12 from J, leaving 16 bases between them. This CDR3 spans 11 amino acids. Here the CDR3 reads CASSRGGLSFF. The CDR3 DNA reads as TGTGCCAGCTCCCGGGGAGGGTTGTCTTTCTTT.

The chain uses TRBV10-3 and TRBJ1-2; 9 bases agree with TRBD1. Germline V CDR1 and CDR2: ENHRY, SYGVKD. V lost 2 bases, J lost 8 bases, and 9 bases stayed unmatched. The CDR3 contains 15 residues. The CDR3 DNA reads TGTGCCATCAGTGAGCCAGGGACAGGGCTGGAAGGCTACACCTTC. Encoded protein: CAISEPGTGLEGYTF.

This chain links TRBV6-5 with TRBJ2-7; D might be TRBD1 (6 bases). The V end lost 2 bases, the J end lost 2 bases, and 13 bases lay between the germline ends. Germline-derived CDR1 and CDR2 are MNHEY and SVGAGI. This CDR3 has 15 amino acids. Here the CDR3 DNA reads TGTGCCAGCAGTTACACCCAGGGGATTGCCTACGAGCAGTACTTC. Translating it yields CASSYTQGIAYEQYF.

The rearrangement uses TRBV28 and TRBJ1-5; no firm D call. V was shortened by 6 bases and J by 6 bases, with 6 bases between the two germline ends. This CDR3 spans 11 amino acids. CDR1 and CDR2 from the germline V gene are MDHEN and SYDVKM. CDR3 sequence: CASSLSQPQHF. Written as DNA, the CDR3 is TGTGCCAGCAGCCTGAGTCAGCCCCAGCATTTT.

The chain links TRBV29-1 to TRBJ1-2, with D possibly TRBD1 on 6 matching bases. CDR3 length: 11 amino acids. Germline V CDR1 and CDR2: SQVTM, ANQGSEA. Trimming cost V 7 bases and J 2 bases, with 8 bases left between them. The CDR3 bases are TGCAGCGGAGGGACAAACTATGGCTACACCTTC. It translates to CSGGTNYGYTF.

The CDR3 loop reads CASSPLQGIAGNTIYF. The CDR3, as DNA: TGTGCCAGTAGTCCCCTCCAGGGAATCGCCGGAAACACCATATATTTT. This chain links TRBV19 with TRBJ1-3; D is perhaps TRBD1 (5 bases). Trimming cost V 5 bases and J 4 bases, with 18 bases left between them. Germline V CDR1 and CDR2: LNHDA, SQIVND (reference sequence). This CDR3 region has 16 residues.

The chain has TRBV19 and TRBJ2-7; TRBD2 matches 10 bases. Germline trimming cut 5 bases from V and 3 bases from J; bases unmatched to any gene: 13. The CDR3 runs to 17 residues. Per the germline V gene, CDR1 is LNHDA and CDR2 is SQIVND (reference sequence). CDR3 bases: TGTGCCAGTAGTCTTAAGGCCCTAGCGGGAGTTCGCTACGAGCAGTACTTC. It is translated as CASSLKALAGVRYEQYF.

The chain couples TRBV7-3 to TRBJ1-6; D is unresolved. V lost 2 bases to trimming and J lost 2 bases, with 7 bases between them. The CDR3 loop spans 15 amino acids. Germline V gene lookup returns CDR1 SGHTA and CDR2 FQGTGA. In nucleotides, the CDR3 is TGTGCCAGCAGCTTAGACGGGGCCTATAATTCACCCCTCCACTTT. Translation: CASSLDGAYNSPLHF. Looking up the rest from reference TRBV7-3 and TRBJ1-6 gives the full variable domain: GAGVSQTPSNKVTEKGKYVELRCDPISGHTALYWYRQSLGQGPEFLIYFQGTGAADDSGLPNDRFFAVRPEGSVSTLKIQRTERGDSAVYLCASSLDGAYNSPLHFGNGTRLTVT.

The J gene is TRBJ2-1, the V gene TRBV5-5; the match to TRBD2 covers 9 bases. Trimming cost V 2 bases and J 13 bases; bases outside gene matches: 16. Germline values: CDR1 SGHKS, CDR2 YYEKEE (reference sequence). The CDR3 contains 16 residues. As DNA, the CDR3 is TGTGCCAGCAGCTTAGGACTAGCGAGCCCAATGTCGGATCAGTTCTTC. Residues: CASSLGLASPMSDQFF.

The genes are TRBV7-3 and TRBJ2-2; 7 bases are shared with TRBD2. CDR1 and CDR2 from the germline V gene are SGHTA and FQGTGA. This CDR3 spans 16 amino acids. V lost 1 base and J lost 3; bases outside the gene matches: 5. The CDR3 region has the DNA TGTGCCAGCAGCTTAATGGGCGGGGGTGACACCGGGGAGCTGTTTTTT. Amino acids: CASSLMGGGDTGELFF. Complete variable domain (other parts from reference TRBV7-3 and TRBJ2-2): GAGVSQTPSNKVTEKGKYVELRCDPISGHTALYWYRQSLGQGPEFLIYFQGTGAADDSGLPNDRFFAVRPEGSVSTLKIQRTERGDSAVYLCASSLMGGGDTGELFFGEGSRLTVL.

The J gene is TRBJ2-7, the V gene TRBV27; perhaps TRBD1 as D (5 bases). CDR1 and CDR2 (germline): MNHEY, SMNVEV (reference sequence). The CDR3 runs 14 residues. V lost 0 bases and J lost 2, with 8 bases in between. CDR3 region: CASSLSATAYEQYF. The DNA of the CDR3 is TGTGCCAGCAGTTTATCCGCGACAGCCTACGAGCAGTACTTC.

This chain links TRBV10-3 with TRBJ1-2; 7 nucleotides match TRBD1. Germline V gives CDR1 ENHRY, CDR2 SYGVKD. J gave up 8 bases and V 7 bases, and 16 bases lay outside the gene matches. The CDR3 runs 15 residues. This chain's CDR3 is CAITWSRDSQGGYTF. DNA for the CDR3: TGTGCCATCACCTGGAGTCGGGACAGCCAAGGGGGCTACACCTTC.